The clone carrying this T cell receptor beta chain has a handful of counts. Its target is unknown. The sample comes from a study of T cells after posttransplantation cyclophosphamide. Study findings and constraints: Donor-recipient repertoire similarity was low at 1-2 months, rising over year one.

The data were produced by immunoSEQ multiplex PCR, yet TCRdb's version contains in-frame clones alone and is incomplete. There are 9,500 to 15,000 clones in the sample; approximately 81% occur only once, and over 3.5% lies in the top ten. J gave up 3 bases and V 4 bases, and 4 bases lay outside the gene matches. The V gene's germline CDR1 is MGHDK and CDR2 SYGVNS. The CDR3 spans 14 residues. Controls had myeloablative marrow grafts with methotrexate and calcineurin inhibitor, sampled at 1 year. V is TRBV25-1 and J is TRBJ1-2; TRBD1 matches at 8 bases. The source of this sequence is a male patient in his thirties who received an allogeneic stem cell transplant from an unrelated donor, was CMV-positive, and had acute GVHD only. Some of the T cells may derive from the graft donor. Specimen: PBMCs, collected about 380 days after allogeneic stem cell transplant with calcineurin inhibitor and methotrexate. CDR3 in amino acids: CASSGDRTYYGYTF. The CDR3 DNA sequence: TGTGCCAGCAGTGGGGACAGGACCTACTATGGCTACACCTTC.